These T cell receptor beta chains were read from a single sample in a study of regulatory T cells in long-lasting Graves disease. Each CDR3 protein gets one entry after TCRdb re-called the multiplex PCR reads with MiXCR. The sample lists a few hundred thousand distinct CDR3 sequences, 22% occurring once. Sequenced here: peripheral blood mononuclear cells (PBMCs), sampled when the disease was refractory, from a patient treated with antithyroid drugs. These receptors originate from a female donor with Graves disease. Each CDR3 is given with its conserved first and last residue. The D gene is left open where the match is weak. Only some rows state a clone size, as once, few, many or a class for expanded clones.

>NA|TRBV6-1|TRBJ1-5|many
CASRPGEGFNQPQHF
TGTGCCAGCAGGCCGGGGGAGGGATTCAATCAGCCCCAGCATTTT
>TRBD2|TRBV12-3/TRBV12-4|TRBJ2-3|few
CASSFNLAGVSDTQYF
TGTGCCAGCAGTTTTAATCTAGCGGGGGTATCAGATACGCAGTATTTT
>TRBD2|TRBV6-1|TRBJ2-3|few
CASGSSGYTDTQYF
TGTGCCAGTGGATCTAGCGGCTACACAGATACGCAGTATTTT
>NA|TRBV28|TRBJ1-5|many
CASRTNAWINQPQHF
TGTGCCAGCAGGACTAATGCTTGGATCAATCAGCCCCAGCATTTT
>NA|TRBV18|TRBJ1-1|few
CASSLESYTEAFF
TGTGCCAGCTCACTTGAGTCCTACACTGAAGCTTTCTTT
>TRBD1|TRBV6-1|TRBJ2-7|many
CASSEGTGGISYEQYF
TGTGCCAGCAGTGAGGGGACAGGGGGAATATCCTACGAGCAGTACTTC
>NA|TRBV6-1|TRBJ2-2|many
CASRTDTNTGELFF
TGTGCCAGTCGGACGGACACGAACACCGGGGAGCTGTTTTTT
>TRBD1|TRBV11-2|TRBJ2-2|NA
CASSFSTGGIGELFF
TGTGCCAGCAGCTTCTCGACAGGGGGCATCGGGGAGCTGTTTTTT
>NA|TRBV12-3/TRBV12-4|TRBJ1-6|many
CASSTTGGVSPLHF
TGTGCCAGCAGTACAACGGGAGGGGTCTCACCCCTCCACTTT
>NA|TRBV28|TRBJ1-1|many
CASSLWGERAFF
TGTGCCAGCAGTTTATGGGGAGAGAGGGCTTTCTTT
>NA|TRBV7-2|TRBJ1-2|many
CASSLGLGTYYGYTF
TGTGCCAGCAGCTTAGGTTTGGGAACTTACTATGGCTACACCTTC
>NA|TRBV6-5|TRBJ1-1|many
CASSYKWAPAFF
TGTGCCAGCAGTTACAAGTGGGCACCAGCTTTCTTT
>TRBD1|TRBV10-3|TRBJ2-4|NA
CAISALPGDRGLSKNIQYF
TGTGCCATCAGCGCCTTACCGGGGGACAGGGGGCTGTCCAAAAACATTCAGTACTTC
>NA|TRBV7-3|TRBJ2-7|NA
CASSLTDGYEQYF
TGTGCCAGCAGCTTAACTGACGGCTACGAGCAGTACTTC
>NA|TRBV16|TRBJ1-6|many
CASSQRGDSPLHF
TGTGCCAGCAGCCAACGGGGAGATTCACCCCTCCACTTT
>NA|TRBV25-1|TRBJ2-2|few
CASSEVGLGAGELFF
TGTGCCAGCAGTGAAGTGGGCCTTGGGGCCGGGGAGCTGTTTTTT
>NA|TRBV12-3/TRBV12-4|TRBJ2-5|few
CASSSRLQEAQYF
TGTGCCAGCAGTTCGAGATTGCAAGAGGCCCAGTACTTC
>NA|TRBV24-1|TRBJ2-2|NA
CATSDLRLATGELFF
TGTGCCACCAGTGATTTGCGATTGGCCACCGGGGAGCTGTTTTTT
>TRBD1|TRBV2|TRBJ2-4|many
CASRADRINIQYF
TGTGCCAGCAGAGCGGACAGGATAAACATTCAGTACTTC
>NA|TRBV5-5|TRBJ1-4|few
CASSLAGSNEKLFF
TGTGCCAGCAGCTTGGCAGGGTCTAATGAAAAACTGTTTTTT
>NA|TRBV10-3|TRBJ2-5|many
CAISEGVGGQETQYF
TGTGCCATCAGTGAGGGGGTAGGGGGACAAGAGACCCAGTACTTC
>TRBD1|TRBV19|TRBJ1-2|few
CASSNDREGGYTF
TGTGCCAGTAGCAACGACAGGGAGGGGGGCTACACCTTC
>NA|TRBV28|TRBJ1-2|many
CASSLLSGAGYGYTF
TGTGCCAGCAGTTTATTGTCAGGGGCGGGCTATGGCTACACCTTC
>NA|TRBV3-1|TRBJ1-1|once
CASSQDSTGLQAFF
TGTGCCAGCAGCCAAGATTCAACGGGGCTTCAAGCTTTCTTT
>TRBD1|TRBV6-2/TRBV6-3|TRBJ1-2|many
CASSHDRAGGYTF
TGTGCCAGCAGTCACGACAGGGCGGGCGGCTACACCTTC
>NA|TRBV30|TRBJ1-6|NA
CAWISARSYNSPLHF
TGTGCCTGGATCTCAGCGAGGTCCTATAATTCACCCCTCCACTTT
>TRBD2|TRBV7-2|TRBJ2-3|NA
CASSELAGVPDTQYF
TGTGCCAGCAGCGAACTAGCGGGAGTTCCAGATACGCAGTATTTT
>NA|TRBV11-2|TRBJ1-3|many
CASSLRGNTIYF
TGTGCCAGCAGCTTAAGGGGAAACACCATATATTTT
>NA|TRBV7-9|TRBJ2-5|NA
CASSLMADEETQYF
TGTGCCAGCAGCTTAATGGCTGACGAGGAGACCCAGTACTTC
>NA|TRBV20-1|TRBJ1-3|NA
CSAKDPTGNTIYF
TGCAGTGCTAAGGACCCGACAGGAAACACCATATATTTT
>TRBD1|TRBV12-3/TRBV12-4|TRBJ1-2|many
CASTSDRDGYTF
TGTGCCAGCACCTCGGACAGGGACGGCTACACCTTC
>NA|TRBV7-6|TRBJ1-2|many
CASSLLSTMDGYGYTF
TGTGCCAGCAGCTTATTATCCACAATGGACGGGTATGGCTACACCTTC
>TRBD1|TRBV29-1|TRBJ2-6|NA
CSVVDRGSGANVLTF
TGCAGCGTTGTAGACAGGGGTTCGGGGGCCAACGTCCTGACTTTC
>NA|TRBV4-3|TRBJ1-6|NA
CASSQDHRVASPLHF
TGCGCCAGCAGCCAAGATCACAGGGTGGCTTCACCCCTCCACTTT
>NA|TRBV3-1|TRBJ2-7|NA
CASSPRLDMEQYF
TGTGCCAGCAGCCCAAGGCTGGATATGGAGCAGTACTTC
>TRBD1|TRBV6-1|TRBJ1-1|few
CAIKRDSMEAFF
TGTGCCATAAAACGGGACAGTATGGAGGCTTTCTTT
>TRBD1|TRBV29-1|TRBJ2-2|NA
CSVDGTGNTGELFF
TGCAGCGTTGACGGGACAGGGAACACCGGGGAGCTGTTTTTT
>TRBD2|TRBV7-2|TRBJ2-1|few
CASSLGTSGRAFF
TGTGCCAGCAGCTTGGGGACTAGCGGGAGAGCCTTCTTC
>NA|TRBV7-3|TRBJ1-1|NA
CASSPTTGTEAFF
TGTGCCAGCAGCCCAACAACAGGGACTGAAGCTTTCTTT
>TRBD2|TRBV20-1|TRBJ2-5|few
CSATGTSGETQYF
TGCAGTGCTACCGGGACTAGCGGAGAGACCCAGTACTTC
>TRBD1|TRBV12-3/TRBV12-4|TRBJ1-1|NA
CASRPTGLNTEAFF
TGTGCCAGCAGGCCGACAGGGTTGAACACTGAAGCTTTCTTT
>NA|TRBV27|TRBJ2-5|many
CASSLSTGETQYF
TGTGCCAGCAGTTTATCGACAGGAGAGACCCAGTACTTC
>NA|TRBV24-1|TRBJ1-2|many
CATSDFTDGYTF
TGTGCCACCAGTGATTTCACCGATGGCTACACCTTC